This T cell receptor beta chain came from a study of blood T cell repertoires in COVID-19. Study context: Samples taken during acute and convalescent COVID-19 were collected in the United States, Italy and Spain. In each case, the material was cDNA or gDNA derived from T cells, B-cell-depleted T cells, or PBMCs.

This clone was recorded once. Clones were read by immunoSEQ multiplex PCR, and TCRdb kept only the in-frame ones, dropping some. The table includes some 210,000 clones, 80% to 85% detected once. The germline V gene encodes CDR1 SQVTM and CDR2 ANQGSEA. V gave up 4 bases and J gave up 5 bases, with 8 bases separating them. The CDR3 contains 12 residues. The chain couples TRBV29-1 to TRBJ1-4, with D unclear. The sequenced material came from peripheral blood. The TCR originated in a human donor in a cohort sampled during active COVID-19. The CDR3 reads CSVVWENEKLFF. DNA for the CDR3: TGCAGCGTTGTTTGGGAGAATGAAAAACTGTTTTTT.